These T cell receptor beta chains were read from a single sample in a study of cytomegalovirus exposure and HLA in healthy donors. The assay was immunoSEQ multiplex PCR, and TCRdb's table has in-frame clones only and misses some. Of under 200,000 clones in the sample, over 70% were seen once. Sequencing used PBMCs. These receptors all stem from a woman aged 50 to 60 in good health and CMV-seropositive. The CDR3 runs from the conserved cysteine through the conserved F or W. The order of the fields is V gene, D gene, clone size, J gene, CDR3 protein, CDR3 DNA. The D gene is left open where the match is weak. Only part of the rows carry a size: once, few, many, or a class if the clone is expanded.

TRBV10-3	TRBD1	NA	TRBJ1-6	CAISAGQVEYHFNSPLHF	TGTGCCATCAGTGCCGGACAGGTTGAGTACCACTTTAATTCACCCCTCCACTTT
TRBV6-6	NA	NA	TRBJ2-1	CASRGEAPSYNEQFF	TGTGCCAGCCGCGGGGAGGCTCCCTCCTACAATGAGCAGTTCTTC
TRBV13	TRBD2	NA	TRBJ2-5	CASSLVAGAGETQYF	TGTGCCAGCAGCTTAGTAGCGGGGGCAGGGGAGACCCAGTACTTC
TRBV4-2	NA	NA	TRBJ2-1	CASSQESRGEQFF	TGTGCCAGCAGCCAAGAAAGTAGGGGTGAGCAGTTCTTC
TRBV19	TRBD1	NA	TRBJ1-1	CASSSTGDYTEAFF	TGTGCCAGTAGTTCTACAGGGGATTACACTGAAGCTTTCTTT
TRBV11-3	TRBD1	NA	TRBJ1-1	CASSDRGRSPEAFF	TGTGCCAGCTCCGACAGGGGGCGATCGCCCGAAGCTTTCTTT
TRBV11-3	NA	once	TRBJ1-1	CASSLEQNTEAFF	TGTGCCAGCAGCTTAGAACAGAACACTGAAGCTTTCTTT
TRBV19	TRBD1	NA	TRBJ1-2	CASRDRAGYGYTF	TGTGCCAGTAGGGACAGGGCTGGCTATGGCTACACCTTC
TRBV5-1	TRBD1	NA	TRBJ2-5	CASSSGGQGGETQYF	TGCGCCAGCAGCTCAGGGGGACAGGGGGGAGAGACCCAGTACTTC
TRBV10-3	TRBD1	NA	TRBJ1-1	CAVGTGGNTEAFF	TGTGCCGTAGGGACAGGCGGGAACACTGAAGCTTTCTTT
TRBV2	NA	once	TRBJ1-3	CASNPEGAGNTIYF	TGTGCCAGCAACCCAGAGGGGGCTGGAAACACCATATATTTT
TRBV7-2	TRBD2	NA	TRBJ2-5	CASSLESGGGETQYF	TGTGCCAGCAGCTTAGAGTCGGGAGGGGGAGAGACCCAGTACTTC
TRBV21-1	NA	NA	TRBJ1-2	CARNNIHSYTF	TGTGCCAGGAATAACATCCACAGCTACACCTTC
TRBV2	NA	NA	TRBJ1-5	CASRKGLLGPQHF	TGTGCCAGCAGGAAGGGGCTCCTGGGGCCCCAGCATTTT
TRBV14	NA	NA	TRBJ2-2	CASSQVGQVTGELFF	TGTGCCAGCAGCCAAGTAGGCCAGGTGACCGGGGAGCTGTTTTTT
TRBV11-2	NA	NA	TRBJ2-7	CASSLQGTYEQYF	TGTGCCAGCAGCTTACAGGGAACCTACGAGCAGTACTTC
TRBV11-2	NA	NA	TRBJ1-2	CASSRLKGKVVGYTF	TGTGCCAGCAGCCGTCTGAAGGGGAAGGTAGTGGGCTACACCTTC
TRBV5-1	NA	NA	TRBJ1-4	CASSPRQSTNEKLFF	TGCGCCAGCAGCCCTAGACAGTCAACTAATGAAAAACTGTTTTTT
TRBV30	TRBD1	NA	TRBJ1-4	CAWTDRNNEKLFF	TGTGCCTGGACGGACAGGAATAATGAAAAACTGTTTTTT
TRBV29-1	TRBD2	NA	TRBJ2-3	CSASRSGADTQYF	TGCAGCGCTTCCCGAAGCGGGGCAGATACGCAGTATTTT
TRBV5-1	TRBD1	NA	TRBJ1-4	CASSLQGTGDEKLFF	TGCGCCAGCAGCTTGCAGGGGACAGGGGATGAAAAACTGTTTTTT
TRBV7-8	NA	few	TRBJ2-2	CASSLGGGAGSTGELFF	TGTGCCAGCAGCTTGGGCGGTGGGGCAGGGTCCACCGGGGAGCTGTTTTTT
TRBV12-5	NA	NA	TRBJ2-2	CASGLIRDTGELFF	TGTGCTAGTGGTTTGATACGGGACACCGGGGAGCTGTTTTTT
TRBV27	NA	few	TRBJ1-5	CASSPVGRYGSQPQHF	TGTGCCAGCAGTCCGGTAGGGCGGTACGGGAGTCAGCCCCAGCATTTT
TRBV6-6	TRBD1	NA	TRBJ2-1	CASSYGGQGRNEQFF	TGTGCCAGCAGTTACGGGGGACAGGGGAGGAATGAGCAGTTCTTC
TRBV7-9	TRBD1	NA	TRBJ2-2	CASSDRDRGNTGELFF	TGTGCCAGCAGCGACCGGGACAGGGGCAACACCGGGGAGCTGTTTTTT
TRBV7-9	TRBD2	few	TRBJ2-4	CASSLGSGSAKNSQYF	TGTGCCAGCAGCTTAGGTAGCGGGAGCGCCAAAAACAGTCAGTACTTC
TRBV7-9	TRBD1	once	TRBJ2-1	CASSKQGASSYNEQFF	TGTGCCAGCAGCAAACAGGGGGCGAGCTCCTACAATGAGCAGTTCTTC
TRBV6-5	NA	NA	TRBJ1-1	CASRTVAGGSFF	NA
TRBV5-5	NA	NA	TRBJ1-1	CASSLTGNEAFF	TGTGCCAGCAGCTTGACAGGAAACGAAGCTTTCTTT
TRBV28	TRBD2	NA	TRBJ2-1	CASFGGLAGDRGTYNEQFF	TGTGCCAGCTTCGGAGGGCTAGCGGGAGATAGGGGAACTTACAATGAGCAGTTCTTC
TRBV7-6	TRBD2	NA	TRBJ2-7	CASSPNLGGSGRAYNEQYF	TGTGCCAGCAGCCCCAACTTAGGGGGTAGCGGGAGGGCTTACAACGAGCAGTACTTC
TRBV4-3	NA	NA	TRBJ2-1	CASSQDGRGQVRNEQFF	TGCGCCAGCAGCCAAGATGGGAGGGGACAGGTCCGCAATGAGCAGTTCTTC
TRBV4-3	TRBD2	NA	TRBJ2-1	CASSQELLAGDNEQFF	TGCGCCAGCAGCCAAGAGCTTCTAGCGGGGGACAATGAGCAGTTCTTC
TRBV19	TRBD1	NA	TRBJ2-7	CASSSLTGGLYEQYF	TGTGCCAGTAGTTCACTCACAGGGGGCCTCTACGAGCAGTACTTC
TRBV5-4	NA	NA	TRBJ2-5	CASSLGGLGPQETQYF	TGTGCCAGCAGCTTGGGAGGACTCGGTCCCCAAGAGACCCAGTACTTC
TRBV2	NA	NA	TRBJ2-2	CASSADTGELFF	TGTGCCAGCAGTGCGGACACCGGGGAGCTGTTTTTT
TRBV4-2	NA	NA	TRBJ1-1	CASSQEGGAYTEAFF	TGTGCCAGCAGCCAAGAAGGGGGGGCTTACACTGAAGCTTTCTTT
TRBV27	NA	NA	TRBJ1-1	CASRSFGGRLNTEAFF	TGTGCCAGCAGATCTTTCGGGGGGAGGTTGAACACTGAAGCTTTCTTT
TRBV9	NA	once	TRBJ2-5	CASSSRPTEGETQYF	TGTGCCAGCAGCTCCCGACCGACAGAAGGAGAGACCCAGTACTTC
TRBV5-1	NA	NA	TRBJ2-2	CASSLAAGMTGELFF	TGCGCCAGCAGCTTGGCGGCAGGGATGACCGGGGAGCTGTTTTTT
TRBV28	NA	NA	TRBJ2-7	CASSFPIMLGTAPSYEQYF	TGTGCCAGCAGTTTTCCCATAATGTTGGGGACTGCACCCTCCTACGAGCAGTACTTC
TRBV29-1	TRBD1	NA	TRBJ1-1	CSVGQGLSLNTEAFF	TGCAGCGTGGGACAGGGTCTTTCCTTGAACACTGAAGCTTTCTTT
TRBV7-2	NA	few	TRBJ1-6	CASSSYAEVPLHF	TGTGCCAGCAGCTCTTATGCAGAGGTACCCCTCCACTTT
TRBV11-3	NA	NA	TRBJ2-1	CASSPPGEDEQFF	TGTGCCAGCAGCCCCCCCGGGGAGGATGAGCAGTTCTTC
TRBV7-2	NA	NA	TRBJ2-7	CASSLEGHTYEQYF	TGTGCCAGCAGCTTAGAGGGACACACCTACGAGCAGTACTTC
TRBV27	NA	NA	TRBJ2-7	CASSFGSGGSEQYF	TGTGCCAGCAGTTTTGGGTCTGGAGGGTCCGAGCAGTACTTC
TRBV7-3	TRBD2	NA	TRBJ2-2	CASSPPGGNTGELFF	TGTGCCAGCAGCCCGCCGGGGGGAAACACCGGGGAGCTGTTTTTT
TRBV4-2	TRBD2	few	TRBJ2-1	CASSQERTGGNNEQFF	TGTGCCAGCAGCCAAGAGAGGACGGGAGGGAACAATGAGCAGTTCTTC
TRBV7-2	NA	NA	TRBJ2-1	CASSRVYNEQFF	TGTGCCAGCAGCAGAGTATACAATGAGCAGTTCTTC
TRBV7-2	TRBD1	once	TRBJ2-5	CASSLLRGRGETQYF	TGTGCCAGCAGCTTACTAAGGGGGCGAGGAGAGACCCAGTACTTC
TRBV7-2	NA	once	TRBJ2-1	CASSLGGFSYNEQFF	TGTGCCAGCAGCTTAGGAGGTTTCTCCTACAATGAGCAGTTCTTC
TRBV7-2	NA	NA	TRBJ2-5	CASSFQGTETQYF	TGTGCCAGCAGCTTTCAGGGGACGGAGACCCAGTACTTC
TRBV29-1	NA	once	TRBJ1-1	CSVAQGGMNTEAFF	TGCAGCGTTGCCCAGGGCGGGATGAACACTGAAGCTTTCTTT